This T cell receptor beta chain was documented in a study of T cells expressing NK-cell markers. The CDR3 has 13 amino acids. Germline V lookup: CDR1 SGHAT, CDR2 FQNNGV. Following a re-call of the 5' RACE reads, TCRdb has one entry per CDR3 protein and lacks DNA. The sample table sets out some 140,000 distinct CDR3 sequences. The specimen was blood T cells: a sorted CD56 or NKG2C T cell subset, CD4+ or CD8+ T cells, or bulk PBMC T cells (not recorded which). This receptor was taken from a woman aged 45 to 65 in good health. The chain couples TRBV11-2 to TRBJ2-2. Here the CDR3 reads CASGSSDTGELFF.